In this sample, the clone carrying this T cell receptor (beta chain) turned up a few times. Antigen specificity is unknown. The data were taken from a study of T-cell memory formation after mild COVID-19. Regarding the study as a whole: A balance of CD4 and CD8 characterized clones contracting day 15 to 85, whereas later expanders leaned CD4+. The pre-infection memory compartment contained some responding clones, suggesting cross-reactive memory joined. Largely, contracting CD4+ clones fell within CM and EM, and contracting CD8+ clones within EMRA.

TCRdb redid the calling of the 5' RACE reads with MiXCR, one entry per CDR3 protein. The sample gives some 200,000 distinct CDR3 sequences, 20% to 25% of which show up once; roughly 23% is in the top ten. Trimming pared 4 bases from V and 2 bases from J, leaving 11 bases between. Germline V gene sequence: CDR1 SQVTM, CDR2 ANQGSEA. The CDR3 extends over 13 amino acids. The source is an adult woman who had mild COVID-19 (a few samples of this study predate the infection). Cell type and time point are not known. The sample comprised PBMCs or a T cell subset sorted from them (not recorded which). The chain recombines TRBV29-1 with TRBJ2-5, with D perhaps matching TRBD2 (5 bases). The CDR3: CSVVLRGQETQYF. DNA of the CDR3: TGCAGCGTTGTGCTCCGGGGACAAGAGACCCAGTACTTC.